The source of this TCR beta chain is a study of CD8 T cells in ankylosing spondylitis. Study observations and caveats: Made up of about eight highly homologous variants, a TCR beta motif appeared characteristic of ankylosing spondylitis blood. Clones linked to disease were reported to show significant enrichment in matched ankylosing spondylitis synovial fluid.

This clonotype turned up a few times. Its specificity is not known. The CDR3 runs to 14 residues. Trimming left V 4 bases short and J 6 bases short, with 16 bases between. Germline V CDR1 and CDR2: LGHNA, YSLEER. TCRdb used MiXCR to reprocess the 5' RACE reads, holding one entry per CDR3 protein. The table shows around 770,000 distinct CDR3 sequences, with under 20% occurring only once. Sequenced material: blood, either unsorted or a sorted T cell fraction (not recorded which). The chain employs TRBV4-3 and TRBJ2-7, with D perhaps TRBD2 (6 bases). This receptor was obtained from a male donor with ankylosing spondylitis. CDR3 sequence: CASSPGVEGFEQYF. DNA for the CDR3: TGCGCCAGCAGCCCAGGTGTGGAGGGTTTCGAGCAGTACTTC.